The 13 T cell receptor beta chains below come from one sample, sequenced in a study of shared clonotypes between healthy human individuals (dated by TCRdb to the early 2020s). The protocol used for the library was the immunoSEQ multiplex PCR assay. The immuneACCESS repertoire file appears here via TCRdb, limited to in-frame rearrangements. These files lack a portion of the clones; in checked studies, under half of the deficit traces to unresolved V genes, and the cause of the others is not known. In all, the sample holds 2 million to 2.5 million clones, and approximately 94% of those were seen once. Roughly 0.13% of the sample goes to the ten largest clones. Sequences were obtained from naive CD4+ T cells sorted from blood. The sample's cell subset or site label is to be understood as: CD45RA+ positively selected. The receptors here all came from a man aged 18 to 35 in good health.

This clone was found once. CDR3 region: CASIQGGHYNSPLHF. CDR3 in DNA: TGTGCCAGCATCCAAGGGGGACACTATAATTCACCCCTCCACTTT. The V gene is TRBV28, the J gene TRBJ1-6, with D tentatively TRBD1 (6 bases). CDR1 MDHEN and CDR2 SYDVKM come from the germline V gene. The V end was cut by 7 bases, the J end by 3 bases, with 13 bases between. This CDR3 contains 15 residues.

The chain joins TRBV6-5 to TRBJ1-4; D call uncertain. In germline, CDR1 is MNHEY, CDR2 SVGAGI. The CDR3 contains 16 residues. Trimming stripped 2 bases from V and 3 bases from J, with 13 bases between. The CDR3 spells CASSYESGGPNEKLFF. CDR3 nucleotides: TGTGCCAGCAGTTACGAGAGTGGCGGACCTAATGAAAAACTGTTTTTT.

The J gene is TRBJ1-1, the V gene TRBV6-6; no firm D call. This CDR3 spans 10 amino acids. V lost 4 bases and J lost 8, with 5 bases in between. Germline V gene sequence: CDR1 MNHNY, CDR2 SVGAGI (reference sequence). The CDR3 region is CASSSLEAFF. The CDR3 region has the DNA TGTGCCAGCAGTTCCTTGGAAGCTTTCTTT.

J is TRBJ2-2 and V is TRBV9; 7 bases are a match to TRBD2. Germline V gene data show CDR1 as SGDLS and CDR2 as YYNGEE. This CDR3 comprises 15 residues. With 0 bases clipped from V and 7 bases from J, the junction kept 6 bases outside the gene matches. The CDR3 coding sequence is TGTGCCAGCAGCGTAGCCAGCGGGGTGATCGGGGAGCTGTTTTTT. Protein sequence: CASSVASGVIGELFF.

The chain has TRBV5-6 and TRBJ1-3, with D perhaps TRBD1 (6 bases). The germline gives CDR1 SGHDT, CDR2 YYEEEE. Trimming removed 2 bases at V and 1 base at J, with 10 bases between. The CDR3 covers 15 residues. The CDR3 region is CASSLDRRSGNTIYF. The DNA for the CDR3 is TGTGCCAGCAGCTTAGACAGGCGGTCTGGAAACACCATATATTTT.

The chain recombines TRBV5-1 with TRBJ1-2; D not certain. V gave up 5 bases and J gave up 4 bases, with 12 bases separating them. Germline lookup yields CDR1 SGHRS and CDR2 YFSETQ. The CDR3 is 13 amino acids. As DNA, the CDR3 is TGCGCCAGCAGAAGCGACGCCGGCTATGGCTACACCTTC. Translating it yields CASRSDAGYGYTF.

V and J are TRBV30 and TRBJ2-3; D possibly corresponds to TRBD1 (5 bases). Trimming took off 5 bases at V and 2 bases at J, with 20 bases between the two ends. This CDR3 has 16 amino acids. Germline assignment: CDR1 GTSNPN and CDR2 SVGIG (reference sequence). The CDR3 DNA reads as TGTGCCTGGGAGACCGACCCCCTCAGGGCCACAGATACGCAGTATTTT. This gives the protein CAWETDPLRATDTQYF.

The CDR3 spells CASSSSGDGANVLTF. The CDR3 DNA follows: TGCGCCAGCAGCTCATCAGGGGACGGGGCCAACGTCCTGACTTTC. The chain joins TRBV5-1 to TRBJ2-6; perhaps TRBD1 as D (6 bases). CDR3 length: 15 residues. Germline loops: CDR1 SGHRS, CDR2 YFSETQ. Trimming shortened V by 3 bases and J by 4 bases, and 11 bases separated the two germline ends.

The chain links TRBV4-3 to TRBJ1-6; TRBD1 matches 7 bases. V gave up 3 bases and J gave up 8 bases; unmatched junction bases: 7. The germline V gene has CDR1 LGHNA and CDR2 YSLEER. The CDR3 is 15 amino acids. The CDR3: CASSQVDREDSPLHF. The CDR3 region has the DNA TGCGCCAGCAGCCAGGTCGACAGGGAAGATTCACCCCTCCACTTT.

The rearrangement uses TRBV19 and TRBJ1-2, with 8 bases aligning to TRBD1. CDR1 and CDR2 (germline): LNHDA, SQIVND (reference sequence). Trimming removed 3 bases from V and 4 bases from J; junction bases left unmatched: 13. The CDR3 length is 17 residues. For the CDR3, the DNA is TGTGCCAGTAGTATTTCGAGTCAGGGGGCACTCGGCTATGGCTACACCTTC. Encoded protein: CASSISSQGALGYGYTF.

This chain joins TRBV19 and TRBJ1-5, with TRBD1 as a possible D gene (6 bases). Per the germline V gene, CDR1 is LNHDA and CDR2 is SQIVND (reference sequence). The CDR3 covers 13 residues. V shed 6 bases and J shed 4 bases, with 10 bases lying between them. The DNA for the CDR3 is TGTGCCAGTAGCGACAGGCGAAATCAGCCCCAGCATTTT. Translating it yields CASSDRRNQPQHF.

This clone was recorded only once. The chain combines TRBV6-5 with TRBJ1-2; TRBD1 matches 8 bases. The CDR3 extends over 16 amino acids. The germline V gene encodes CDR1 MNHEY and CDR2 SVGAGI. The trim removed 0 bases at V and 2 bases at J, leaving 5 bases unmatched. Written as DNA, the CDR3 is TGTGCCAGCAGTTACTCCCCGGACAGGGTAAACTATGGCTACACCTTC. It translates to CASSYSPDRVNYGYTF.

Here the CDR3 reads CASSSQGARGEQYF. The DNA of the CDR3 is TGTGCCAGCAGTTCACAGGGGGCGCGCGGCGAGCAGTACTTC. The rearrangement links TRBV7-9 to TRBJ2-7, with 9 bases matching TRBD1. The CDR3 has 14 amino acids. Germline V gene data show CDR1 as SEHNR and CDR2 as FQNEAQ (reference sequence). J was trimmed by 6 bases and V by 6 bases; bases with no gene match: 9.